This entry lists 32 T cell receptor beta chains sequenced from one sample in a study of HIV-infected patients and healthy controls. A single record per CDR3 protein comes from TCRdb applying MiXCR to the 5' RACE reads. Here the sample spans about 67,000 distinct CDR3 sequences, around 17% being singletons. Sequencing was performed on CD4+ T cells from blood. These receptors were obtained from a human donor in good health.

The V gene is TRBV5-4, the J gene TRBJ2-7; no clear D gene. Germline-derived CDR1 and CDR2 are SGHNT and YYREEE (reference sequence). V was pared by 0 bases and J by 3 bases, with 7 bases between. The CDR3 has 13 amino acids. The CDR3 region has the DNA TGTGCCAGCAGCTTGGTCTGGGGCTACGAGCAGTACTTC. Its translation: CASSLVWGYEQYF.

This clonotype was found a few times. In nucleotides, the CDR3 is TGCAGCGTGGGACTGGACCCTACTTCACCCCTCCACTTT. The encoded protein is CSVGLDPTSPLHF. This sequence joins TRBV29-1 and TRBJ1-6; weak D call: TRBD1 (5 bases). Trimming took 6 bases from V and 9 from J, leaving 15 bases between them. Germline values: CDR1 SQVTM, CDR2 ANQGSEA. CDR3 length equals 13 residues.

This clonotype was observed many times. The gene calls are TRBV12-3 or TRBV12-4 and TRBJ2-7; D is undetermined. Trimming removed 6 bases from V and 0 bases from J, with 3 bases in between. The CDR3 runs to 11 residues. The CDR3 loop reads CASSNSYEQYF. In DNA, the CDR3 is TGTGCCAGCAGCAACTCCTACGAGCAGTACTTC.

Here the CDR3 reads CSASVGVRQTQYF. The DNA for the CDR3 is TGCAGTGCTAGCGTGGGAGTAAGGCAGACCCAGTACTTC. The chain links TRBV20-1 to TRBJ2-5; perhaps TRBD2 as D (5 bases). The CDR3 is 13 residues long. Germline CDR1 DFQATT, CDR2 SNEGSKA (reference sequence). The V gene lost 3 bases and the J gene lost 6 bases, with 14 bases spanning the gap.

The chain employs TRBV18 and TRBJ1-4; no clear D. V lost 7 bases and J lost 5, with 11 bases in between. The CDR3 has 13 residues. The germline V gene has CDR1 KGHSH and CDR2 LQKENI. The CDR3 here is CASCSGLNEKLFF. The CDR3 nucleotides are TGTGCCAGCTGTTCCGGCCTGAATGAAAAACTGTTTTTT.

CDR3 region: CASSFVLADNEQFF. The CDR3 DNA reads as TGTGCCAGCAGCTTCGTACTAGCGGACAATGAGCAGTTCTTC. The chain links TRBV11-2 to TRBJ2-1; 8 positions agree with TRBD2. The V gene end was trimmed by 3 bases and the J gene end by 5 bases; junction bases not matched to a gene: 3. The CDR3 contains 14 residues. Looked up from germline, CDR1 is SGHAT and CDR2 is FQNNGV.

The chain employs TRBV7-2 and TRBJ2-3, with 8 bases lining up with TRBD2. Germline lookup yields CDR1 SGHTA and CDR2 FQGNSA. Trimming cost V 2 bases and J 4 bases; bases outside gene matches: 2. The CDR3 is 14 residues long. CDR3 sequence: CASSLLAGADTQYF. CDR3 nucleotide sequence: TGTGCCAGCAGCTTACTAGCGGGCGCAGATACGCAGTATTTT.

This clonotype was found a few times. The chain has TRBV12-3 or TRBV12-4 and TRBJ1-3; TRBD1 might be the D (5 bases). The CDR3 spans 16 residues. V shed 3 bases and J shed 0 bases, with 12 bases lying between them. The CDR3 DNA sequence: TGTGCCAGCAGTTTGGCCCGACAGAGCTCTGGAAACACCATATATTTT. Amino acid sequence: CASSLARQSSGNTIYF.

The chain's CDR3 is CATSDPISLQAFF. In nucleotides, the CDR3 is TGTGCCACCAGTGACCCCATATCTCTTCAAGCTTTCTTT. V is TRBV24-1 and J is TRBJ1-1; D gene uncertain. Trimming cost V 4 bases and J 9 bases, with 14 bases left between them. The CDR3 has 13 amino acids. Germline loops: CDR1 KGHDR, CDR2 SFDVKD.

There are a few counts of this clonotype. The rearrangement uses TRBV19 and TRBJ1-2; no firm D call. Trimming removed 9 bases from V and 4 bases from J, with 6 bases in between. Germline V CDR1 and CDR2: LNHDA, SQIVND (reference sequence). The CDR3 has 10 residues. The CDR3 spells CASEGYGYTF. CDR3 DNA: TGTGCCAGCGAGGGCTATGGCTACACCTTC.

This clonotype has at least ten counts. V and J are TRBV7-9 and TRBJ1-3; maybe TRBD1 (6 bases). The germline gives CDR1 SEHNR, CDR2 FQNEAQ (reference sequence). Between the trimmed V and J ends, which lost 7 bases and 3 bases, there was a span of 13 bases. CDR3 size: 14 residues. CDR3 protein: CASNHWTDGNTIYF. The CDR3 nucleotides are TGTGCCAGCAACCACTGGACAGATGGAAACACCATATATTTT.

This clonotype appeared a few times. V is TRBV6-5 and J is TRBJ2-1; D possibly corresponds to TRBD2 (6 bases). Germline CDR1 MNHEY, CDR2 SVGAGI. Between the trimmed V and J ends, which lost 6 bases and 0 bases, there was a span of 12 bases. The CDR3 length is 15 residues. The CDR3 nucleotides are TGTGCCAGCAGACCCGGGACTGGCTCCTACAATGAGCAGTTCTTC. The encoded protein is CASRPGTGSYNEQFF.

Comment on this clonotype: An end of the junction differs from the germline gene, which may be a read error. The chain has TRBV3-1 and TRBJ2-7; 12 nucleotides align to TRBD2. The CDR3 spans 16 residues. Germline CDR1 LGHDT, CDR2 YNNKEL (reference sequence). DNA of the CDR3: TGTGCCAGAAGCCAAGCCCTAGCGGGGGGGTACTACGAGCAGTACTTC. Its protein product is CARSQALAGGYYEQYF.

This clonotype was seen more than once but under ten times. V gene TRBV7-9 combines with J gene TRBJ2-1; the D gene is possibly TRBD2 (6 bases). Germline assignment: CDR1 SEHNR and CDR2 FQNEAQ (reference sequence). With 0 bases removed from V and 6 bases from J, the gap between germline ends came to 9 bases. CDR3 length equals 14 residues. CDR3 in DNA: TGTGCCAGCAGCTTAGCAGGGACTTCCAATGAGCAGTTCTTC. Its protein product is CASSLAGTSNEQFF.

The J gene is TRBJ1-6, the V gene TRBV30; D is ambiguous. The CDR3 extends over 16 amino acids. The germline V and J ends were trimmed by 4 bases and 0 bases, with 13 bases remaining between them. Germline assignment: CDR1 GTSNPN and CDR2 SVGIG (reference sequence). This chain's CDR3 is CAWNPELASYNSPLHF. The CDR3 DNA follows: TGTGCCTGGAATCCCGAACTCGCCTCCTATAATTCACCCCTCCACTTT.

The rearrangement joins TRBV9 to TRBJ2-5; D gene ambiguous. The CDR3 loop spans 12 amino acids. With 0 bases removed from V and 4 bases from J, the gap between germline ends came to 4 bases. In germline, CDR1 is SGDLS, CDR2 YYNGEE. This CDR3 is CASSVESETQYF. The CDR3 nucleotides are TGTGCCAGCAGCGTAGAATCAGAGACCCAGTACTTC.

This clonotype was observed a few times. The CDR3 region has the DNA TGTGCCAGCAGCTTAAGTTCCTGGCGGGAGGGCCGAGTCGAGTTGTATGAGCAGTTCTTC. It yields the protein CASSLSSWREGRVELYEQFF. The V gene is TRBV7-9, the J gene TRBJ2-1; 9 bases match TRBD2. Germline V gives CDR1 SEHNR, CDR2 FQNEAQ (reference sequence). V lost 2 bases and J lost 8; bases outside the gene matches: 22. The CDR3 length is 20 residues.

This clonotype has at least ten counts. The rearrangement uses TRBV19 and TRBJ2-3; D call uncertain. V dropped 3 bases and J dropped 2 bases, with 12 bases sitting between them. CDR1 is LNHDA, CDR2 SQIVND, per germline (reference sequence). The CDR3 is 15 amino acids. The CDR3 DNA follows: TGTGCCAGTAGTATTTCCGACACCTTCACAGATACGCAGTATTTT. Translated: CASSISDTFTDTQYF.

This clonotype appeared a few times. The V gene is TRBV18, the J gene TRBJ2-3; D possibly matches TRBD1 or TRBD2 (5 bases each). The V gene's germline CDR1 is KGHSH and CDR2 LQKENI. The CDR3 runs to 13 residues. Deletions cut 3 bases from V and 10 bases from J, with 14 bases between. The CDR3 nucleotides read TGTGCCAGCTCACCCGACCCGGGGCGCCCGCAGTATTTT. This sequence encodes CASSPDPGRPQYF. Supplemented by reference TRBV18 and TRBJ2-3, the full variable domain reads NAGVMQNPRHLVRRRGQEARLRCSPMKGHSHVYWYRQLPEEGLKFMVYLQKENIIDESGMPKERFSAEFPKEGPSILRIQQVVRGDSAAYFCASSPDPGRPQYFGPGTRLTVL.

The chain uses TRBV11-3 and TRBJ2-7, with TRBD1 identical over 8 bases. CDR3 length equals 17 residues. J lost 3 bases, V lost 5 bases, and 15 bases had no gene match. The germline CDR1 and CDR2 sequences are SGHNT and YENEEA. CDR3 sequence: CASSPSAGTGTVYEQYF. The CDR3 bases are TGTGCCAGCAGCCCCAGCGCCGGGACAGGAACCGTCTACGAGCAGTACTTC.

Only a few counts were recorded for this clonotype. V usage is TRBV5-4 and J usage is TRBJ2-5, with 9 positions matching TRBD1. CDR1 SGHNT and CDR2 YYREEE come from the germline V gene (reference sequence). The CDR3 consists of 15 residues. Trimming took 4 bases from V and 4 from J; bases not matched to a gene: 8. The CDR3 is CASSTTGGYGETQYF. The CDR3 DNA follows: TGTGCCAGCAGCACGACAGGGGGATATGGAGAGACCCAGTACTTC. Full variable domain (missing parts from reference TRBV5-4 and TRBJ2-5): ETGVTQSPTHLIKTRGQQVTLRCSSQSGHNTVSWYQQALGQGPQFIFQYYREEENGRGNFPPRFSGLQFPNYSSELNVNALELDDSALYLCASSTTGGYGETQYFGPGTRLLVL.

The V gene is TRBV30, the J gene TRBJ2-3; 7 bases align to TRBD2. The CDR3 covers 15 residues. Germline CDR1 is GTSNPN and CDR2 is SVGIG (reference sequence). Trimming cost V 5 bases and J 6 bases; bases outside gene matches: 14. CDR3 residues: CAWGGGPSLGDTQYF. As DNA, the CDR3 is TGTGCCTGGGGGGGGGGACCCAGCCTTGGGGATACGCAGTATTTT.

J is TRBJ2-1 and V is TRBV6-5, with D possibly TRBD1 on 5 matching bases. Trimming stripped 6 bases from V and 2 bases from J, with 11 bases between. Germline V CDR1 and CDR2: MNHEY, SVGAGI. This CDR3 has 14 amino acids. The CDR3 sequence is CASSRDPTYNEQFF. For the CDR3, the DNA is TGTGCCAGCAGCAGGGATCCCACCTACAATGAGCAGTTCTTC.

This chain uses TRBV24-1 with TRBJ2-5; 12 bases are a match to TRBD2. V lost 3 bases, J lost 0 bases, and 7 bases stayed unmatched. CDR3 length: 18 residues. Germline assignment: CDR1 KGHDR and CDR2 SFDVKD. CDR3 in amino acids: CATSDPRLAGAHQETQYF. DNA of the CDR3: TGTGCCACCAGTGATCCCCGACTAGCGGGAGCCCACCAAGAGACCCAGTACTTC.

A few counts support this clonotype. CDR3 DNA sequence: TGTGCCAGCTCATCCGGGCTCGATCAGCCCCAGCATTTT. Protein: CASSSGLDQPQHF. The J gene is TRBJ1-5, the V gene TRBV18; D not resolved. This CDR3 spans 13 amino acids. The germline V gene has CDR1 KGHSH and CDR2 LQKENI. Trimming pared 5 bases from V and 5 bases from J, leaving 10 bases between.

This clonotype appeared a few times. The rearrangement uses TRBV4-3 and TRBJ1-6, with TRBD1 matching 11 bases. V shed 4 bases and J 2 bases; nucleotides not matched to a gene: 4. There are 17 residues in the CDR3. The germline V gene has CDR1 LGHNA and CDR2 YSLEER. The CDR3 nucleotides are TGCGCCAGCAGCCCGGGGACAGGGGGTACCTATAATTCACCCCTCCACTTT. It encodes CASSPGTGGTYNSPLHF.

V usage is TRBV5-1 and J usage is TRBJ2-5, with D perhaps matching TRBD1 or TRBD2 (5 bases each). V lost 4 bases, J lost 5 bases, and 18 bases lay in between. Germline lookup yields CDR1 SGHRS and CDR2 YFSETQ. This CDR3 spans 15 amino acids. The CDR3 nucleotides read TGCGCCAGCAGCCTAGGAGGACAAGGGTTTGAGACCCAGTACTTC. Residues: CASSLGGQGFETQYF. Supplemented by reference TRBV5-1 and TRBJ2-5, the full variable domain reads KAGVTQTPRYLIKTRGQQVTLSCSPISGHRSVSWYQQTPGQGLQFLFEYFSETQRNKGNFPGRFSGRQFSNSRSEMNVSTLELGDSALYLCASSLGGQGFETQYFGPGTRLLVL.

This clonotype came up a few times. The chain carries TRBV20-1 and TRBJ1-1; D not resolved. Germline values: CDR1 DFQATT, CDR2 SNEGSKA (reference sequence). With 1 base removed from V and 10 bases from J, the gap between germline ends came to 16 bases. CDR3 length equals 13 residues. The CDR3: CSARGERAPGAFF. The DNA for the CDR3 is TGCAGTGCTAGAGGGGAAAGGGCGCCCGGAGCTTTCTTT.

V is TRBV18 and J is TRBJ1-4, with no clear D. CDR1 is KGHSH, CDR2 LQKENI, per germline. The CDR3 consists of 13 residues. The ends were cut back, 3 bases at V and 8 bases at J, with 10 bases in the middle. The CDR3 nucleotides read TGTGCCAGCTCACCGGCCGGGGTCGAAAAACTGTTTTTT. Amino acids: CASSPAGVEKLFF.

The chain joins TRBV27 to TRBJ1-1, with D maybe TRBD1 (5 bases). V was pared by 4 bases and J by 6 bases, with 18 bases between. The CDR3 length is 15 residues. Germline V gene sequence: CDR1 MNHEY, CDR2 SMNVEV (reference sequence). CDR3: CASSYRSGVGAEAFF. As DNA, the CDR3 is TGTGCCAGCAGTTACAGGAGTGGGGTAGGCGCTGAAGCTTTCTTT.

The V call is TRBV11-2, the J call TRBJ2-1; TRBD2 aligns across 7 bases. Germline-derived CDR1 and CDR2 are SGHAT and FQNNGV. This CDR3 is built from 14 residues. V lost 5 bases and J lost 4; bases outside the gene matches: 5. As DNA, the CDR3 is TGTGCCAGCAGCATGGGACTACTGTACAATGAGCAGTTCTTC. Amino acid sequence: CASSMGLLYNEQFF.

This rearrangement joins TRBV6-5 to TRBJ2-1; 7 bases align to TRBD1. Germline CDR1 and CDR2: MNHEY and SVGAGI. The length of the CDR3 is 11 residues. J gave up 9 bases and V 7 bases, and 3 bases lay outside the gene matches. DNA of the CDR3: TGTGCCAGCACCCAGGGGGTTGAGCAGTTCTTC. Translated, it gives CASTQGVEQFF.